These 25 T cell receptor beta chains were sequenced from one sample in a study of blood T cell repertoires in COVID-19. TCRdb's table, derived via immunoSEQ multiplex PCR, lists solely in-frame clones and lacks some. The table lists fewer than 150,000 clones, about 87% of them singletons. The source material was peripheral blood. The source of these receptors is a woman aged 40 to 50 with acute or convalescent COVID-19.

The chain couples TRBV7-9 to TRBJ1-1; the D gene is possibly TRBD1 (5 bases). V lost 1 base and J lost 0, with 6 bases in between. Germline CDR1 is SEHNR and CDR2 is FQNEAQ (reference sequence). The CDR3 has 14 amino acids. This CDR3 reads CASSLEGLNTEAFF. As DNA, the CDR3 is TGTGCCAGCAGCTTAGAGGGGTTGAACACTGAAGCTTTCTTT.

The chain is built from TRBV19 and TRBJ1-1; D remains unclear. The V end lost 3 bases, the J end lost 1 base, and 6 bases lay between the germline ends. Germline CDR1 is LNHDA and CDR2 is SQIVND (reference sequence). The CDR3 spans 13 residues. Written as DNA, the CDR3 is TGTGCCAGTAGTATGTTACAGAACACTGAAGCTTTCTTT. Its protein is CASSMLQNTEAFF.

This rearrangement joins TRBV19 to TRBJ2-6; 14 bases agree with TRBD2. CDR1 is LNHDA, CDR2 SQIVND, per germline (reference sequence). This CDR3 region has 19 residues. Losses at the gene ends were 6 bases for V and 4 bases for J; bases not matched to a gene: 11. The CDR3 bases are TGTGCCAGTAGCACCGAGGGACTAGCGGGAGTTGGAGGGGCCAACGTCCTGACTTTC. This gives the protein CASSTEGLAGVGGANVLTF. Using reference TRBV19 and TRBJ2-6 for the parts outside the CDR3, the full variable domain is DGGITQSPKYLFRKEGQNVTLSCEQNLNHDAMYWYRQDPGQGLRLIYYSQIVNDFQKGDIAEGYSVSREKKESFPLTVTSAQKNPTAFYLCASSTEGLAGVGGANVLTFGAGSRLTVL.

This clone was recorded only once. The chain uses TRBV12-3 or TRBV12-4 and TRBJ1-4; 7 bases fit TRBD1. The CDR3 extends over 13 amino acids. V lost 7 bases to trimming and J lost 8 bases; unmatched junction nucleotides: 7. This chain's CDR3 is CASTRTGGEKLFF. In nucleotides, the CDR3 is TGTGCCAGCACCCGGACAGGTGGGGAAAAACTGTTTTTT.

This sequence joins TRBV6-5 and TRBJ2-6; TRBD2 is a possible D gene (6 bases). The CDR3 has 16 residues. Germline loops: CDR1 MNHEY, CDR2 SVGAGI. The germline V and J ends were trimmed by 0 bases and 0 bases, with 6 bases remaining between them. The CDR3 DNA sequence: TGTGCCAGCAGTTACTCGGGGGGCTCTGGGGCCAACGTCCTGACTTTC. This gives the protein CASSYSGGSGANVLTF.

This sequence joins TRBV12-3 or TRBV12-4 and TRBJ1-1; 7 nucleotides agree with TRBD1. V shed 5 bases, J shed 10 bases, and the junction held 10 bases outside the gene matches. The CDR3 is 13 residues long. The CDR3 DNA reads as TGTGCCAGCAGTGACAGGGTTTCAGGATTAGCTTTCTTT. This codes for CASSDRVSGLAFF.

The chain is built from TRBV30 and TRBJ1-4; 7 bases match TRBD1. V was pared by 1 base and J by 12 bases, with 11 bases of the junction left unmatched. From germline, CDR1 is GTSNPN and CDR2 SVGIG (reference sequence). CDR3 size: 14 residues. CDR3 DNA: TGTGCCTGGAGTGGTATGTCACCAGGGGGACAACTGTTTTTT. It translates to CAWSGMSPGGQLFF.

The chain uses TRBV10-3 and TRBJ2-1, with 13 bases aligning to TRBD2. J lost 7 bases, V lost 5 bases, and 5 bases had no gene match. Germline V CDR1 and CDR2: ENHRY, SYGVKD. CDR3 size: 15 residues. Here the CDR3 reads CAISWTSGSGNEQFF. For the CDR3, the DNA is TGTGCCATCAGTTGGACTAGCGGGAGTGGAAATGAGCAGTTCTTC.

V and J are TRBV24-1 and TRBJ2-3; a weak D match, TRBD2 (6 bases). Trimming shortened V by 7 bases and J by 1 base, and 14 bases separated the two germline ends. CDR3 length: 15 amino acids. Germline values: CDR1 KGHDR, CDR2 SFDVKD. The CDR3 DNA sequence: TGTGCCACCAGCATAGCGGCGCGCGGCACAGATACGCAGTATTTT. Its protein product is CATSIAARGTDTQYF.

The gene calls are TRBV9 and TRBJ2-3, with D tentatively TRBD2 (5 bases). The ends were cut back, 3 bases at V and 2 bases at J, with 7 bases in the middle. Germline CDR1 SGDLS, CDR2 YYNGEE. The CDR3 sequence is 13 residues long. For the CDR3, the DNA is TGTGCCAGCAGCGGCGGGCCCACAGATACGCAGTATTTT. As protein: CASSGGPTDTQYF.

V and J are TRBV20-1 and TRBJ1-5; D perhaps matches TRBD1 (5 bases). With 3 bases removed from V and 4 bases from J, the gap between germline ends came to 10 bases. Germline CDR1 reads DFQATT; CDR2 reads SNEGSKA (reference sequence). The CDR3 extends over 13 amino acids. The CDR3 nucleotides are TGCAGTGCTAGTGGCGGGGGGAATCAGCCCCAGCATTTT. It translates to CSASGGGNQPQHF.

J is TRBJ1-5 and V is TRBV7-9; D not certain. The CDR3 runs 13 residues. Per the germline V gene, CDR1 is SEHNR and CDR2 is FQNEAQ (reference sequence). The V end lost 2 bases, the J end lost 5 bases, and 7 bases lay between the germline ends. The CDR3 DNA follows: TGTGCCAGCAGCTTACAGGTCGATCAGCCCCAGCATTTT. Translation: CASSLQVDQPQHF.

Here the CDR3 reads CASRTGVTYGYTF. The CDR3 DNA follows: TGTGCCAGCCGGACAGGGGTCACCTATGGCTACACCTTC. The chain combines TRBV6-5 with TRBJ1-2, with 9 bases fitting TRBD1. Germline V gene lookup returns CDR1 MNHEY and CDR2 SVGAGI. CDR3 size: 13 residues. Trimming took 8 bases from V and 4 from J; bases not matched to a gene: 5.

The DNA of the CDR3 is TGTGCCTGGAGTCGTCAGGCTAATGAAAAACTGTTTTTT. Translating it yields CAWSRQANEKLFF. The chain couples TRBV30 to TRBJ1-4; no clear D. V shed 2 bases and J shed 3 bases, with 7 bases lying between them. CDR1 and CDR2 (germline): GTSNPN, SVGIG (reference sequence). This CDR3 region has 13 residues. Looking up the rest from reference TRBV30 and TRBJ1-4 gives the full variable domain: SQTIHQWPATLVQPVGSPLSLECTVEGTSNPNLYWYRQAAGRGLQLLFYSVGIGQISSEVPQNLSASRPQDRQFILSSKKLLLSDSGFYLCAWSRQANEKLFFGSGTQLSVL.

This rearrangement joins TRBV2 to TRBJ2-7; 9 bases are a match to TRBD1. The germline V gene encodes CDR1 SNHLY and CDR2 FYNNEI. The CDR3 is 15 amino acids. The J segment lost 6 bases and the V segment lost 2 bases, leaving 8 bases of the junction unmatched. CDR3 region: CASSESDRGTSEQYF. CDR3 in DNA: TGTGCCAGCAGTGAATCTGACAGGGGGACATCCGAGCAGTACTTC.

In its sample, this clone was seen once. This sequence joins TRBV28 and TRBJ1-2; D is uncertain. The V and J ends lost 2 bases and 5 bases respectively, with 15 bases between them. The CDR3 is 15 residues long. Per the germline V gene, CDR1 is MDHEN and CDR2 is SYDVKM. The CDR3 nucleotides read TGTGCCAGCAGTTTACGAACTGACTACTTATATGGCTACACCTTC. It encodes CASSLRTDYLYGYTF.

This chain connects TRBV21-1 to TRBJ1-5; TRBD1, the table's D call, lacks a check against the DNA. TRBV21-1 is noted as a pseudogene. The CDR3 length is 19 residues. CDR3 residues: CASSNGTDLPLSLNQPQHF. The CDR3 bases are TGTGCCAGCAGCAACGGGACAGACCTTCCCCTGTCACTGAATCAGCCCCAGCATTTT.

The V call is TRBV19, the J call TRBJ1-5; possibly TRBD1 for D (6 bases). The CDR3 covers 17 residues. The germline V gene has CDR1 LNHDA and CDR2 SQIVND (reference sequence). Trimming shortened V by 4 bases and J by 0 bases, and 16 bases separated the two germline ends. The CDR3: CASSKIIGGDSNQPQHF. Here the CDR3 DNA reads TGTGCCAGTAGTAAAATAATTGGGGGCGATAGCAATCAGCCCCAGCATTTT.

The chain recombines TRBV14 with TRBJ2-1; 9 bases are a match to TRBD2. Germline V gene data show CDR1 as SGHDN and CDR2 as FVKESK. V lost 8 bases to trimming and J lost 3 bases; unmatched junction nucleotides: 8. This CDR3 is built from 15 residues. The CDR3 is CASAPLAGIYNEQFF. CDR3 nucleotides: TGTGCCAGCGCCCCTCTAGCGGGGATCTACAATGAGCAGTTCTTC.

This sequence joins TRBV7-8 and TRBJ1-2; 7 bases agree with TRBD1. Per germline, CDR1 SGHVS and CDR2 FQNEAQ. The CDR3 is 14 amino acids. With V trimmed by 1 base and J by 3 bases, 2 bases remained unmatched. The CDR3 nucleotides read TGTGCCAGCAGCTTAGACAGGGGTGACTATGGCTACACCTTC. Its translation is CASSLDRGDYGYTF.

The chain joins TRBV7-2 to TRBJ2-3; unclear D gene. CDR3 length: 15 residues. Trimming took 1 base from V and 4 from J, leaving 12 bases between them. Germline V gives CDR1 SGHTA, CDR2 FQGNSA. The CDR3 DNA sequence: TGTGCCAGCAGCTTAGTAGGTAGCTTCGCAGATACGCAGTATTTT. Amino acid sequence: CASSLVGSFADTQYF.

The J gene is TRBJ1-2, the V gene TRBV4-3; TRBD1 matches at 8 bases. Trimming removed 3 bases from V and 8 bases from J; junction bases left unmatched: 8. There are 14 residues in the CDR3. Germline V gene lookup returns CDR1 LGHNA and CDR2 YSLEER. CDR3: CASSQLLTGVGYTF. For the CDR3, the DNA is TGCGCCAGCAGCCAGCTCTTGACAGGGGTAGGCTACACCTTC.

This clone was picked up one time. The chain has TRBV12-5 and TRBJ1-1, with 8 bases identical to TRBD1. CDR3 length: 16 residues. V lost 5 bases to trimming and J lost 5 bases; unmatched junction nucleotides: 13. Looked up from germline, CDR1 is LGHNT and CDR2 is FRNRAP. CDR3 loop: CASGASQTGGRTEAFF. Written as DNA, the CDR3 is TGTGCTAGTGGTGCCTCCCAAACAGGGGGTAGGACTGAAGCTTTCTTT.

Regarding this clone: Other DNA sequences in the same sample also yield this CDR3. The chain couples TRBV9 to TRBJ2-7; D might be TRBD2 (6 bases). There are 14 residues in the CDR3. Trimming removed 0 bases from V and 2 bases from J, with 9 bases in between. CDR1 is SGDLS, CDR2 YYNGEE, per germline. As DNA, the CDR3 is TGTGCCAGCAGCGTAGGAGGCGGGGCCTACGAGCAGTACTTC. Translating it yields CASSVGGGAYEQYF. The whole variable domain, filled in from reference TRBV9 and TRBJ2-7, reads DSGVTQTPKHLITATGQRVTLRCSPRSGDLSVYWYQQSLDQGLQFLIQYYNGEERAKGNILERFSAQQFPDLHSELNLSSLELGDSALYFCASSVGGGAYEQYFGPGTRLTVT.

Written as DNA, the CDR3 is TGCGCCAGCAGCCTAACTCCGACTAGCGGGGGGGAAGCCGGGGAGCTGTTTTTT. Protein product: CASSLTPTSGGEAGELFF. The chain carries TRBV4-3 and TRBJ2-2; TRBD2 matches at 14 bases. CDR3 length: 18 residues. The germline CDR1 and CDR2 sequences are LGHNA and YSLEER. J was trimmed by 6 bases and V by 4 bases; bases with no gene match: 10.